This T cell receptor beta chain was recovered during a study of CD8 T cells in ankylosing spondylitis. A remark on this clonotype: Antigen specificity is unknown.

Preparation of TCR beta libraries was done by quantitative 5'-RACE with molecular barcodes. TCRdb redid the calling of the 5' RACE reads with MiXCR, one entry per CDR3 protein. The sample lists about 90,000 distinct CDR3 sequences; about 9% were seen once. Study conclusions and caveats: What seemed typical of ankylosing spondylitis blood was a TCR beta motif built from several highly homologous variants. Some of the motif variants had earlier been found in reactive arthritis patients' fluid and blood. Clones linked to disease were reported to show significant enrichment in matched ankylosing spondylitis synovial fluid. A CD8+ phenotype characterized the disease-linked clones, which were relatively rare in peripheral blood.

The CDR3 length is 11 residues. Trimming removed 2 bases at V and 5 bases at J, with 6 bases between. The germline V gene has CDR1 DFQATT and CDR2 SNEGSKA (reference sequence). The clonotype comes from a male donor with ankylosing spondylitis. The rearrangement joins TRBV20-1 to TRBJ1-2, with D possibly being TRBD1 (5 bases). The sample was blood, either unsorted or a sorted T cell fraction (not recorded which). The CDR3 DNA follows: TGCAGTGCTAGACAGGGATATGGCTACACCTTC. Residues: CSARQGYGYTF.